This TCR beta chain appears in the sequencing data of a study of STAT3 mutations in large granular lymphocyte leukemia. Overall study results and limits: At least one immunodominant TCR beta clonotype appeared in every T-cell large granular lymphocyte leukemia patient. Differing intervals and regimens complicate linking therapy response to clone burden.

The CDR3 has 14 residues. Looked up from germline, CDR1 is GTSNPN and CDR2 is SVGIG (reference sequence). V lost 3 bases to trimming and J lost 4 bases; unmatched junction nucleotides: 1. Average productive template count per sample was about 40,773. Some clones are missing from TCRdb's copy, which holds only in-frame ones; the method was immunoSEQ multiplex PCR. The sample shows around 4,700 clones, under 70% of them seen only once. Details on this clone: Its antigen is not identified.

The chain uses TRBV30 and TRBJ2-2, with 11 bases aligning to TRBD2. The receptor's source is a male patient aged 45-60 years with T-cell large granular lymphocyte leukemia. Some clones in this sample may be carry-over from other donors' samples. Sequencing was carried out using peripheral blood mononuclear cells. The CDR3 loop reads CAWRGLAATGELFF. CDR3 nucleotide sequence: TGTGCCTGGAGGGGACTAGCGGCCACCGGGGAGCTGTTTTTT.